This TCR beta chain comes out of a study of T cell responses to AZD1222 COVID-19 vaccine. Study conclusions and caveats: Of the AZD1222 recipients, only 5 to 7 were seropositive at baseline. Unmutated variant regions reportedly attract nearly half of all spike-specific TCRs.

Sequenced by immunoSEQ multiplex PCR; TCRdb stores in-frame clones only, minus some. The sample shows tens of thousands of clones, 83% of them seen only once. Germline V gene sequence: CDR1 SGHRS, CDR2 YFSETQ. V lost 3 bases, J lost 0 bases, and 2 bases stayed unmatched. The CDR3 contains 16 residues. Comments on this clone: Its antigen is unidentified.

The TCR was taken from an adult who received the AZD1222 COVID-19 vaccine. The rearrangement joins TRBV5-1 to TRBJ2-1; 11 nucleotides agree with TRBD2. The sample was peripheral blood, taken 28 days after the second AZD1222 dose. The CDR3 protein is CASSSGTSGSYNEQFF. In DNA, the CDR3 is TGCGCCAGCAGCTCCGGGACTAGCGGCTCCTACAATGAGCAGTTCTTC.